This T cell receptor (beta chain) was profiled in a study of cytomegalovirus exposure and HLA in healthy donors. Trimming at V came to 4 bases and at J to 2 bases, leaving 5 bases not matched to a gene. Per the germline V gene, CDR1 is SGHRS and CDR2 is YFSETQ. The CDR3 is made up of 15 amino acids. The PCR made use of 60 Vbeta and 13 Jbeta primers. The protocol was immunoSEQ multiplex PCR, while the TCRdb copy is restricted to in-frame clones and leaves out a portion. The sample records around 180,000 clones, around 80% being singletons. V gene TRBV5-1 combines with J gene TRBJ2-5; 10 nucleotides line up with TRBD2. The sequence derives from a man aged 18-30 years in good health and CMV-seronegative. What was sequenced was PBMCs. The CDR3 nucleotides read TGCGCCAGCAGCCGCGGGACTAGCGCTCAAGAGACCCAGTACTTC. It is translated as CASSRGTSAQETQYF.